This TCR beta chain was sequenced in a study of shared clonotypes between healthy human individuals. Only in-frame clones appear in the TCRdb table, and some are missing; sequencing was by immunoSEQ multiplex PCR. Here the sample spans a few hundred thousand clones, 96% being singletons. Worth noting for this clone: Its matching antigen is unknown.

Trimming shortened V by 2 bases and J by 13 bases, and 16 bases separated the two germline ends. Germline assignment: CDR1 SQVTM and CDR2 ANQGSEA. The CDR3 has 12 residues. Findings and caveats of the study: Generally, naive subsets came out with larger estimated richness than memory subsets. A limitation of the genetic and exposure-history diversity represented arose from few donors.

The sample taken for sequencing was memory CD8+ T cells sorted from blood. The subset denotes: CD45RO+ cells pooled with CCR7-negative TemRA cells. This clonotype was obtained from a young man in good health. The chain uses TRBV29-1 and TRBJ2-3; D remains unclear. This CDR3 is CSVERVSSIEYF. The CDR3 coding sequence is TGCAGCGTTGAAAGGGTTAGCTCGATAGAGTATTTT.